The 11 T cell receptor beta chains below were found in one sample sequenced in a study of T cell repertoires in cytomegalovirus infection. From the reads, TCRdb called clonotypes with MiXCR, one entry per CDR3 protein. This sample has 250,000 to 300,000 distinct CDR3 sequences, with under 30% found just once. The sequencing input was PBMCs. The source of these receptors is a human donor in good health (CMV status not recorded). Some clones in this sample may be carry-over from other donors' samples.

There are a few counts of this clonotype. This chain links TRBV20-1 with TRBJ2-3, with 11 bases that match TRBD2. Trimming at V came to 2 bases and at J to 4 bases, leaving 8 bases not matched to a gene. The CDR3 contains 16 residues. The germline gives CDR1 DFQATT, CDR2 SNEGSKA (reference sequence). Here the CDR3 reads CSARRAASGRSDTQYF. The CDR3 coding sequence is TGCAGTGCTAGACGGGCCGCTAGCGGGAGGTCAGATACGCAGTATTTT.

V and J are TRBV20-1 and TRBJ2-2; D is perhaps TRBD2 (6 bases). The CDR3 has 16 residues. Germline loops: CDR1 DFQATT, CDR2 SNEGSKA (reference sequence). The V end was cut by 6 bases, the J end by 2 bases, with 19 bases between. CDR3 protein: CSAPPGGTANTGELFF. The CDR3 DNA follows: TGCAGTGCCCCCCCTGGGGGGACCGCAAACACCGGGGAGCTGTTTTTT.

This clonotype occurred a few times. The V call is TRBV5-4, the J call TRBJ2-5; D possibly uses TRBD1 or TRBD2 (5 bases each). V was shortened by 3 bases and J by 5 bases, with 17 bases between the two germline ends. The CDR3 is made up of 15 amino acids. In germline, CDR1 is SGHNT, CDR2 YYREEE (reference sequence). This CDR3 is CASSSGASLPETQYF. CDR3 nucleotides: TGTGCCAGCAGCTCCGGGGCCTCGTTGCCCGAGACCCAGTACTTC.

The genes are TRBV27 and TRBJ1-1, with no clear D. Trimming took off 7 bases at V and 7 bases at J, with 10 bases between the two ends. The germline V gene encodes CDR1 MNHEY and CDR2 SMNVEV (reference sequence). This CDR3 region has 11 residues. CDR3: CASIRGGEAFF. As DNA, the CDR3 is TGTGCCAGCATTCGCGGAGGTGAAGCTTTCTTT.

This clonotype has just a few counts. The chain carries TRBV7-2 and TRBJ2-7; 9 bases fit TRBD2. Trimming cost V 3 bases and J 12 bases; bases outside gene matches: 3. The CDR3 is 11 amino acids. Per the germline V gene, CDR1 is SGHTA and CDR2 is FQGNSA. The CDR3 spells CASSFSGRWYF. The CDR3 DNA follows: TGTGCCAGCAGCTTCAGCGGGAGGTGGTACTTC.

This clonotype was observed a few times. The chain couples TRBV28 to TRBJ2-6; D is perhaps TRBD2 (7 bases). With 5 bases removed from V and 0 bases from J, the gap between germline ends came to 23 bases. This CDR3 region has 20 residues. Germline-derived CDR1 and CDR2 are MDHEN and SYDVKM. CDR3 residues: CASSPWAGGGALSGANVLTF. CDR3 nucleotide sequence: TGTGCCAGCAGTCCATGGGCTGGAGGGGGGGCGCTCTCTGGGGCCAACGTCCTGACTTTC.

The chain couples TRBV19 to TRBJ2-1, with 13 bases aligning to TRBD2. The CDR3 covers 17 residues. Trimming removed 6 bases from V and 6 bases from J; junction bases left unmatched: 11. Germline V CDR1 and CDR2: LNHDA, SQIVND (reference sequence). CDR3 sequence (DNA): TGTGCCAGTAGGGGGACTAGCGGGAACATTGGTCTCAATGAGCAGTTCTTC. It yields the protein CASRGTSGNIGLNEQFF. The whole variable domain, filled in from reference TRBV19 and TRBJ2-1, reads DGGITQSPKYLFRKEGQNVTLSCEQNLNHDAMYWYRQDPGQGLRLIYYSQIVNDFQKGDIAEGYSVSREKKESFPLTVTSAQKNPTAFYLCASRGTSGNIGLNEQFFGPGTRLTVL.

V gene TRBV11-2 combines with J gene TRBJ2-7; a weak D match, TRBD1 (6 bases). Per germline, CDR1 SGHAT and CDR2 FQNNGV. CDR3 length: 17 amino acids. Trimming shortened V by 1 base and J by 3 bases, and 19 bases separated the two germline ends. The CDR3 sequence is CASSLVRRTALLYEQYF. The CDR3 coding sequence is TGTGCCAGCAGCTTAGTCCGTCGGACAGCGCTCCTCTACGAGCAGTACTTC.

The chain carries TRBV30 and TRBJ1-2; D remains unclear. V was cut by 1 base and J by 8 bases, with 14 bases left in between. The CDR3 has 13 residues. The germline gives CDR1 GTSNPN, CDR2 SVGIG (reference sequence). CDR3 nucleotide sequence: TGTGCCTGGAGTGCAAATCACAGAGAAGGCTACACCTTC. This sequence encodes CAWSANHREGYTF. Full variable domain (rest looked up from reference TRBV30 and TRBJ1-2): SQTIHQWPATLVQPVGSPLSLECTVEGTSNPNLYWYRQAAGRGLQLLFYSVGIGQISSEVPQNLSASRPQDRQFILSSKKLLLSDSGFYLCAWSANHREGYTFGSGTRLTVV.

This clonotype was seen a handful of times. V usage is TRBV7-2 and J usage is TRBJ1-1, with a tentative D call TRBD1 (5 bases). The CDR3 consists of 15 residues. From germline, CDR1 is SGHTA and CDR2 FQGNSA. Between the trimmed V and J ends, which lost 5 bases and 1 base, there was a span of 14 bases. The CDR3 here is CASSLAGHSNTEAFF. In DNA form, the CDR3 reads TGTGCCAGCAGCCTCGCCGGACATTCGAACACTGAAGCTTTCTTT.

The chain's CDR3 is CAISDGTSAGETQYF. In nucleotides, the CDR3 is TGTGCCATCAGTGACGGGACTAGCGCAGGAGAGACCCAGTACTTC. The chain carries TRBV10-3 and TRBJ2-5; 10 nucleotides match TRBD2. Trimming removed 3 bases from V and 4 bases from J; junction bases left unmatched: 5. Germline V gene sequence: CDR1 ENHRY, CDR2 SYGVKD. The CDR3 contains 15 residues.